The 8 T cell receptor beta chains given below trace back to one sample, sequenced in a study of metastatic and nonmetastatic thyroid tumors. TCRdb recomputed clones from the PCR reads via MiXCR. The sample has approximately 25,000 clones, roughly a quarter seen once. Each patient went into thyroid surgery without having received any treatment. The sequencing sample was made of blood. The receptor source for this set is a male donor with papillary thyroid cancer or a benign thyroid nodule (not recorded which). Some clones in this sample may be carry-over from other donors' samples.

This sequence joins TRBV20-1 and TRBJ1-1; D is unresolved. V lost 7 bases, J lost 3 bases, and 15 bases lay in between. Germline CDR1 reads DFQATT; CDR2 reads SNEGSKA (reference sequence). CDR3 size: 13 residues. Here the CDR3 DNA reads TGCAGTGTAGGGCAGAATCTAGACACTGAAGCTTTCTTT. This encodes CSVGQNLDTEAFF.

In this sample, this clone turned up many times. The rearrangement joins TRBV9 to TRBJ2-2, with 7 bases fitting TRBD1. Germline CDR1 is SGDLS and CDR2 is YYNGEE. The CDR3 spans 15 residues. Trimming cost V 3 bases and J 4 bases; bases outside gene matches: 6. In DNA form, the CDR3 reads TGTGCCAGCAGCGCAACAGGGGCGAGCACCGGGGAGCTGTTTTTT. It encodes CASSATGASTGELFF.

The V call is TRBV15, the J call TRBJ2-2; TRBD2 matches at 7 bases. Germline V gives CDR1 LNHNV, CDR2 YYDKDF (reference sequence). Trimming took 0 bases from V and 0 from J; bases not matched to a gene: 16. CDR3 length equals 21 residues. The DNA of the CDR3 is TGTGCCACCAGCAGAGAGAGGAGCGGGACCGGACTTGACTCGAACACCGGGGAGCTGTTTTTT. Translating gives CATSRERSGTGLDSNTGELFF. The variable domain in full, with the rest retrieved from reference TRBV15 and TRBJ2-2, is DAMVIQNPRYQVTQFGKPVTLSCSQTLNHNVMYWYQQKSSQAPKLLFHYYDKDFNNEADTPDNFQSRRPNTSFCFLDIRSPGLGDTAMYLCATSRERSGTGLDSNTGELFFGEGSRLTVL.

About this clone itself: Germline and junction disagree at one end, which may indicate a read error. The chain carries TRBV20-1 and TRBJ2-1; 8 nucleotides agree with TRBD2. CDR3 length equals 15 residues. Germline assignment: CDR1 DFQATT and CDR2 SNEGSKA (reference sequence). This chain's CDR3 is CIARRSRNTQAGDVF. The CDR3 coding sequence is TGCATTGCTCGACGCTCACGGAACACCCAAGCGGGAGACGTCTTC.

This clone is deemed medium-sized. This chain links TRBV28 with TRBJ2-7, with TRBD2 identical over 8 bases. Trimming at V came to 8 bases and at J to 4 bases, leaving 4 bases not matched to a gene. The CDR3 runs to 12 residues. Germline V gives CDR1 MDHEN, CDR2 SYDVKM. The CDR3 DNA sequence: TGTGCCAGCTTCAGCGGGAGTTACGAGCAGTACTTC. This translates into CASFSGSYEQYF.

By frequency in the sample, this clone is medium-sized. This rearrangement joins TRBV19 to TRBJ1-4; unclear D gene. Trimming took 4 bases from V and 0 from J, leaving 6 bases between them. This CDR3 spans 14 amino acids. CDR1 is LNHDA and CDR2 is SQIVND in the germline V gene (reference sequence). The CDR3 sequence is CASSTRATNEKLFF. Here the CDR3 DNA reads TGTGCCAGTAGTACCAGAGCAACTAATGAAAAACTGTTTTTT.

The J gene is TRBJ2-7, the V gene TRBV20-1; 7 nucleotides line up with TRBD2. The length of the CDR3 is 15 residues. From germline, CDR1 is DFQATT and CDR2 SNEGSKA (reference sequence). The J segment lost 3 bases and the V segment lost 2 bases, leaving 10 bases of the junction unmatched. The DNA of the CDR3 is TGCAGTGCTAGAAACCTAGCGGTCTCTGACTACGAGCAGTACTTC. Its translation: CSARNLAVSDYEQYF.

The chain combines TRBV11-2 with TRBJ2-1, with D possibly TRBD1 on 5 matching bases. The V gene lost 1 base and the J gene lost 12 bases, with 16 bases spanning the gap. Germline V lookup: CDR1 SGHAT, CDR2 FQNNGV. The length of the CDR3 is 14 residues. CDR3 region: CASSLGTTTSGQFF. The DNA of the CDR3 is TGTGCCAGCAGCTTAGGGACAACAACCAGTGGGCAGTTCTTC.